These 11 T cell receptor beta chains came from one sample sequenced in a study of post-analysis software for immune sequencing data. Overall study results and limits: With TRBV5-6, TRBV5-1 and TRBV20-1 included, 4 or 5 TRBV segments were more frequent in patients than in controls.

Antigens of these TCRs are unknown. Unique molecular identifiers tagged the TCR beta cDNA libraries. MiXCR, applied by TCRdb to the PCR reads, yields one record per CDR3 protein. Here the sample spans a few hundred thousand distinct CDR3 sequences, roughly 34% being singletons. The specimen sequenced was blood. The receptors stem from a girl aged 2-17 years with multiple sclerosis.

Ten or more counts support this clonotype. The V call is TRBV20-1, the J call TRBJ2-7, with unresolved D. V dropped 4 bases and J dropped 5 bases, with 15 bases sitting between them. This CDR3 has 13 amino acids. Germline V CDR1 and CDR2: DFQATT, SNEGSKA (reference sequence). The chain's CDR3 is CSAKNPASHEQYF. DNA for the CDR3: TGCAGTGCTAAGAACCCGGCATCCCACGAGCAGTACTTC.

The V and J genes are TRBV20-1 and TRBJ2-1; D is ambiguous. V shed 0 bases and J shed 4 bases, with 13 bases lying between them. The length of the CDR3 is 15 residues. The germline CDR1 and CDR2 sequences are DFQATT and SNEGSKA (reference sequence). CDR3 in DNA: TGCAGTGCTAGAGATCTGGGCGGACCATACAATGAGCAGTTCTTC. Protein product: CSARDLGGPYNEQFF.

The chain employs TRBV3-1 and TRBJ1-2; D is perhaps TRBD1 (5 bases). The CDR3 loop spans 14 amino acids. V was clipped by 0 bases and J by 5 bases, with 10 bases between them. Germline CDR1 and CDR2: LGHDT and YNNKEL (reference sequence). CDR3 protein: CASSQDLTAYGYTF. CDR3 DNA: TGTGCCAGCAGCCAAGATTTGACAGCGTATGGCTACACCTTC.

Points on this clonotype: The junction does not match germline at one end; this may be a read error. The chain recombines TRBV20-1 with TRBJ1-5; D is possibly TRBD1 (6 bases). This CDR3 region has 13 residues. The V gene's germline CDR1 is DFQATT and CDR2 SNEGSKA (reference sequence). The CDR3 reads CSVRGGIHQPQHF. As DNA, the CDR3 is TGCAGTGTTAGAGGGGGGATCCATCAGCCCCAGCATTTT.

The chain joins TRBV4-1 to TRBJ2-3, with D perhaps assigned TRBD1 or TRBD2 (5 bases each). Germline V CDR1 and CDR2: MGHRA, YSYEKL. This CDR3 spans 16 amino acids. V lost 0 bases and J lost 5, with 15 bases in between. This CDR3 reads CASSQDRVGVLDTQYF. CDR3 in DNA: TGCGCCAGCAGCCAAGACAGGGTGGGGGTTTTAGATACGCAGTATTTT.

V usage is TRBV11-3 and J usage is TRBJ2-1; 11 bases agree with TRBD2. The junction had 12 bases not matched to a gene; V was cut back by 1 base and J by 4 bases. In germline, CDR1 is SGHNT, CDR2 YENEEA. The CDR3 has 19 residues. In DNA form, the CDR3 reads TGTGCCAGCAGCTTAGGGCTAGCGGGGGGAAAAGGAGTATACAATGAGCAGTTCTTC. It codes for CASSLGLAGGKGVYNEQFF.

The V call is TRBV7-8, the J call TRBJ1-4; weak D call: TRBD1 (6 bases). The germline CDR1 and CDR2 sequences are SGHVS and FQNEAQ. Trimming shortened V by 5 bases and J by 7 bases, and 14 bases separated the two germline ends. CDR3 length: 14 residues. The CDR3 sequence: CASSLQGGGEKLFF. As DNA, the CDR3 is TGTGCCAGCAGCCTACAGGGCGGTGGTGAAAAACTGTTTTTT.

The V call is TRBV18, the J call TRBJ1-2; D remains ambiguous. Trimming stripped 2 bases from V and 1 base from J, with 11 bases between. From germline, CDR1 is KGHSH and CDR2 LQKENI. The CDR3 runs to 15 residues. CDR3 DNA sequence: TGTGCCAGCTCACCATTGGGCCCTAATAACTATGGCTACACCTTC. Amino acids: CASSPLGPNNYGYTF.

The table lists this clonotype with a few counts. The J gene is TRBJ2-7, the V gene TRBV5-1; TRBD1 might be the D (6 bases). This CDR3 is built from 14 residues. In germline, CDR1 is SGHRS, CDR2 YFSETQ. V was shortened by 3 bases and J by 0 bases, with 10 bases between the two germline ends. CDR3 bases: TGCGCCAGCAGCTGGAACAGGGTCTCCTACGAGCAGTACTTC. Its translation: CASSWNRVSYEQYF. Filled out from reference TRBV5-1 and TRBJ2-7, the complete variable domain reads KAGVTQTPRYLIKTRGQQVTLSCSPISGHRSVSWYQQTPGQGLQFLFEYFSETQRNKGNFPGRFSGRQFSNSRSEMNVSTLELGDSALYLCASSWNRVSYEQYFGPGTRLTVT.

This clonotype was found a few times. V usage is TRBV28 and J usage is TRBJ1-2; D perhaps matches TRBD1 (5 bases). This CDR3 has 13 residues. The germline V gene encodes CDR1 MDHEN and CDR2 SYDVKM. V was shortened by 5 bases and J by 4 bases, with 11 bases between the two germline ends. The CDR3 here is CASSPGRPYGYTF. The CDR3 region has the DNA TGTGCCAGCAGTCCGGGACGGCCCTATGGCTACACCTTC.

This clonotype came up a few times. The chain recombines TRBV29-1 with TRBJ2-7; tentatively, D is TRBD1 (7 bases). V was clipped by 4 bases and J by 3 bases, with 13 bases between them. The CDR3 spans 13 residues. CDR1 SQVTM and CDR2 ANQGSEA come from the germline V gene. The CDR3 region is CSVGGDRYYEQYF. CDR3 in DNA: TGCAGCGTTGGCGGGGACAGATACTACGAGCAGTACTTC.